Listed here is a single TCR beta chain. Its antigen remains unidentified. One end of the junction is discordant with germline, which a read error may explain. The germline V gene encodes CDR1 DFQATT and CDR2 SNEGSKA (reference sequence). The CDR3 contains 16 residues. The TCRbeta library was prepared with unique molecular identifiers. TCRdb reprocessed the PCR reads with MiXCR, giving one entry per CDR3 protein. The sample has about 600,000 distinct CDR3 sequences; 20% to 25% are singletons. The data were taken from a study of T-cell reconstitution after alpha-beta-depleted transplantation in children. Points from the study as a whole: At one year after transplant, newly produced T cells mostly accounted for T-cell counts and diversity. Where some patients showed high TCRbeta diversity at day 60, it came from recipient T cells and thymic progenitors that had survived.

This chain links TRBV20-1 with TRBJ2-5, with 9 bases identical to TRBD1. The clonotype comes from a boy in the first two years of life who had a stem cell transplant for acute myeloid leukemia, so the T cells may come from the graft donor. The sample was PBMCs, mostly from graft donor cells, taken 360 days after TCRalphabeta/CD19-depleted stem cell transplant. The CDR3 loop reads CCAYDTGTGMVETQYF. CDR3 nucleotides: TGCTGTGCTTACGATACCGGGACAGGGATGGTGGAGACCCAGTACTTC.